This T cell receptor beta chain is drawn from a study of molecular identifiers for immune sequencing clone quantification. Points from the study as a whole: Clones above 20 RNA copies held over 97% of effector molecules, under 1% in naive cells. Jurkat TCR RNA spiked in from one cell could reportedly be detected among approximately 1 million naive cells.

TCR libraries were built in bulk with a published protocol and specific TCR primers. TCRdb reprocessed the PCR reads via MiXCR and lists one record per CDR3 protein. The profile shows about 100,000 distinct CDR3 sequences, roughly 38% of them singletons. About this clonotype itself: Its specificity is not known.

The V and J ends lost 0 bases and 8 bases, in that order; junction bases with no gene match: 13. CDR1 MNHEY and CDR2 SVGEGT come from the germline V gene. The CDR3 is made up of 17 amino acids. V and J are TRBV6-2 or TRBV6-3 and TRBJ1-2, with TRBD1 identical over 9 bases. This clonotype originated in a human donor in good health. Some libraries in this study had Jurkat cell RNA spiked in. Specimen: naive CD8+ T cells from blood, with Jurkat cell RNA spiked in. Subset denoted: FACS-sorted CD8+CD4-CCR7+CD45RA+ naive T cells. CDR3 bases: TGTGCCAGCAGTTACTCGAGAAGGGACAGGGAAACACGCGGCTACACCTTC. Its translation: CASSYSRRDRETRGYTF.